Shown below are 29 T cell receptor beta chains from a single sample sequenced in a study of blood T cell repertoires in COVID-19. Assay used: immunoSEQ multiplex PCR; TCRdb lists only in-frame clones, some missing. The repertoire holds 75,000 to 95,000 clones, with roughly four fifths as singletons. The sample comprised peripheral blood. Every receptor here comes from a man between 60 and 70 years old with acute or convalescent COVID-19.

This clone has just one count. The gene calls are TRBV29-1 and TRBJ1-1; D is undetermined. V shed 4 bases and J shed 6 bases, with 12 bases lying between them. Germline V gene sequence: CDR1 SQVTM, CDR2 ANQGSEA. CDR3 size: 12 residues. The CDR3, as DNA: TGCAGCGTTGCCGGGGATAGGCCTGAAGCTTTCTTT. This codes for CSVAGDRPEAFF.

The chain's CDR3 is CASRFQGGYSNQPQHF. Written as DNA, the CDR3 is TGTGCCAGTAGGTTCCAGGGTGGTTATAGCAATCAGCCCCAGCATTTT. The chain couples TRBV19 to TRBJ1-5, with D perhaps matching TRBD1 (5 bases). Germline V gives CDR1 LNHDA, CDR2 SQIVND (reference sequence). The germline V and J ends were trimmed by 6 bases and 0 bases, with 15 bases remaining between them. The CDR3 is 16 residues long.

This clone has just a few counts. The chain recombines TRBV10-2 with TRBJ1-2; 8 bases match TRBD1. Trimming removed 3 bases from V and 4 bases from J; junction bases left unmatched: 7. Looked up from germline, CDR1 is WSHSY and CDR2 is SAAADI. The CDR3 contains 15 residues. For the CDR3, the DNA is TGCGCCAGCAGTGACTCCGCAGGGGGCATCTATGGCTACACCTTC. It specifies CASSDSAGGIYGYTF.

J is TRBJ1-6 and V is TRBV27, with D tentatively TRBD1 (5 bases). V was pared by 2 bases and J by 10 bases, with 15 bases between. CDR1 and CDR2 from the germline V gene are MNHEY and SMNVEV (reference sequence). CDR3 length: 15 amino acids. The CDR3 sequence is CASSLIGREESPLHF. In DNA form, the CDR3 reads TGTGCCAGCAGTTTAATTGGCAGGGAGGAATCACCCCTCCACTTT.

The rearrangement uses TRBV14 and TRBJ2-7; D is uncertain. The CDR3 sequence is 11 residues long. V was pared by 3 bases and J by 3 bases, with 3 bases between. Germline V CDR1 and CDR2: SGHDN, FVKESK. The CDR3 spells CASSHNYEQYF. DNA of the CDR3: TGTGCCAGCAGCCACAACTACGAGCAGTACTTC.

The CDR3 loop is CASSETGGPGELFF. CDR3 sequence (DNA): TGCGCCAGCAGTGAGACGGGGGGGCCCGGGGAGCTGTTTTTT. V gene TRBV10-2 combines with J gene TRBJ2-2; 8 bases map to TRBD2. The length of the CDR3 is 14 residues. The germline V gene encodes CDR1 WSHSY and CDR2 SAAADI. With V trimmed by 2 bases and J by 6 bases, 2 bases remained unmatched.

The chain is built from TRBV30 and TRBJ1-2, with D perhaps TRBD1 (5 bases). The germline V and J ends were trimmed by 4 bases and 2 bases, with 5 bases remaining between them. This CDR3 is built from 11 residues. From germline, CDR1 is GTSNPN and CDR2 SVGIG (reference sequence). As DNA, the CDR3 is TGTGCCTGGACAGGGAACTATGGCTACACCTTC. It yields the protein CAWTGNYGYTF.

The chain couples TRBV5-1 to TRBJ2-3; possible D gene TRBD1, 5 bases. Germline V gives CDR1 SGHRS, CDR2 YFSETQ. The CDR3 is made up of 14 amino acids. Trimming shortened V by 2 bases and J by 0 bases, and 7 bases separated the two germline ends. The CDR3 DNA sequence: TGCGCCAGCAGCTTCAGGGAAAGCACAGATACGCAGTATTTT. Protein product: CASSFRESTDTQYF.

V and J are TRBV27 and TRBJ2-1; TRBD1 agrees at 9 bases. Trimming took 0 bases from V and 7 from J; bases not matched to a gene: 4. This CDR3 comprises 15 residues. Germline CDR1 MNHEY, CDR2 SMNVEV (reference sequence). The CDR3 here is CASSLSGTGKNEQFF. As DNA, the CDR3 is TGTGCCAGCAGTTTATCGGGGACAGGGAAGAATGAGCAGTTCTTC.

This clone has a single count. The V and J genes are TRBV4-1 and TRBJ1-2; possible D gene TRBD1, 5 bases. The germline gives CDR1 MGHRA, CDR2 YSYEKL. The CDR3 runs 15 residues. Trimming took off 0 bases at V and 3 bases at J, with 11 bases between the two ends. The CDR3 spells CASSQETQEDYGYTF. The DNA of the CDR3 is TGCGCCAGCAGCCAAGAAACACAGGAAGACTATGGCTACACCTTC.

The chain employs TRBV9 and TRBJ2-7; TRBD1 matches at 10 bases. Germline CDR1 SGDLS, CDR2 YYNGEE. The trim removed 0 bases at V and 3 bases at J, leaving 3 bases unmatched. This CDR3 comprises 15 residues. The CDR3 loop reads CASSVARDRGYEQYF. CDR3 in DNA: TGTGCCAGCAGCGTAGCTCGGGACAGGGGCTACGAGCAGTACTTC.

With respect to this clone: Different DNA sequences within this sample yield the same CDR3. The V call is TRBV12-3 or TRBV12-4, the J call TRBJ2-7, with D perhaps matching TRBD1 (6 bases). CDR3 size: 12 residues. V was pared by 5 bases and J by 4 bases, with 9 bases between. The CDR3: CASSPQGYEQYF. The CDR3 DNA sequence: TGTGCCAGCAGTCCTCAGGGGTACGAGCAGTACTTC.

This sequence joins TRBV5-1 and TRBJ2-7; tentative D call: TRBD1 (6 bases). The CDR3 covers 13 residues. In germline, CDR1 is SGHRS, CDR2 YFSETQ. Trimming removed 2 bases at V and 6 bases at J, with 12 bases between. The CDR3 protein is CASSFTGLGEQYF. The CDR3 region has the DNA TGCGCCAGCAGCTTTACAGGGCTAGGCGAGCAGTACTTC.

The chain links TRBV6-5 to TRBJ1-2; TRBD1 agrees at 7 bases. This CDR3 is 16 amino acids long. J was trimmed by 3 bases and V by 3 bases; bases with no gene match: 10. Germline CDR1 and CDR2: MNHEY and SVGAGI. CDR3: CASSYGGEGGDYGYTF. The CDR3 DNA sequence: TGTGCCAGCAGTTATGGTGGTGAAGGGGGCGACTATGGCTACACCTTC.

V and J are TRBV5-6 and TRBJ2-7, with D possibly being TRBD2 (5 bases). The CDR3 spans 14 residues. Per germline, CDR1 SGHDT and CDR2 YYEEEE. V dropped 4 bases and J dropped 5 bases, with 16 bases sitting between them. The CDR3 DNA sequence: TGTGCCAGCAGCCCCCCGGGGTCGGGCCACGAGCAGTACTTC. It yields the protein CASSPPGSGHEQYF.

The chain links TRBV6-5 to TRBJ2-1, with 7 bases identical to TRBD1. CDR3 size: 14 residues. Germline CDR1 reads MNHEY; CDR2 reads SVGAGI. The trim removed 1 base at V and 6 bases at J, leaving 3 bases unmatched. CDR3 coding DNA: TGTGCCAGCAGTTACTTAGGGACAGCCAATGAGCAGTTCTTC. This codes for CASSYLGTANEQFF.

This clone was detected a few times. The chain is built from TRBV3-1 (or the pseudogene TRBV3-2) and TRBJ2-2; D is possibly TRBD2 (6 bases). The CDR3 is made up of 14 amino acids. V shed 4 bases and J shed 7 bases, with 13 bases lying between them. Germline CDR1 and CDR2: LGHDT and YNNKEL (reference sequence). The CDR3: CASSPRGFYGELFF. The CDR3 nucleotides are TGTGCCAGCAGCCCCCGGGGGTTTTACGGGGAGCTGTTTTTT.

The chain couples TRBV5-1 to TRBJ1-1, with D maybe TRBD1 (5 bases). CDR3 size: 15 residues. The germline V and J ends were trimmed by 2 bases and 0 bases, with 11 bases remaining between them. Germline CDR1 SGHRS, CDR2 YFSETQ. Here the CDR3 DNA reads TGCGCCAGCAGCTTCCGGACACCTATGAACACTGAAGCTTTCTTT. It codes for CASSFRTPMNTEAFF.

This chain uses TRBV11-2 with TRBJ1-5; 9 positions agree with TRBD1. Germline CDR1 and CDR2: SGHAT and FQNNGV. Trimming removed 3 bases from V and 1 base from J; junction bases left unmatched: 10. This CDR3 spans 18 amino acids. CDR3 residues: CASSFGTGSLVSNQPQHF. The CDR3 nucleotides are TGTGCCAGCAGCTTTGGGACAGGGAGTTTGGTAAGCAATCAGCCCCAGCATTTT.

The chain uses TRBV5-1 and TRBJ2-5; 11 nucleotides line up with TRBD1. Germline V gives CDR1 SGHRS, CDR2 YFSETQ. The CDR3 is 15 amino acids. Trimming cost V 4 bases and J 2 bases; bases outside gene matches: 4. The CDR3 DNA sequence: TGCGCCAGCAGCGGAGGGACAGGGGGTCAAGAGACCCAGTACTTC. Translated: CASSGGTGGQETQYF.

The chain carries TRBV19 and TRBJ2-5, with 8 bases identical to TRBD1. The V and J ends lost 7 bases and 2 bases, in that order; junction bases with no gene match: 3. CDR3 length: 13 residues. Germline V gives CDR1 LNHDA, CDR2 SQIVND (reference sequence). The CDR3 DNA sequence: TGTGCCAGTACCGGGACAGGTCAAGAGACCCAGTACTTC. Amino acid sequence: CASTGTGQETQYF.

V usage is TRBV19 and J usage is TRBJ2-3; D may be TRBD1 (6 bases). V was trimmed by 7 bases and J by 4 bases, leaving 18 bases between them. The germline CDR1 and CDR2 sequences are LNHDA and SQIVND (reference sequence). The length of the CDR3 is 15 residues. CDR3 residues: CASTLAGALSDTQYF. CDR3 sequence (DNA): TGTGCCAGTACCCTCGCAGGGGCGTTATCAGATACGCAGTATTTT.

The chain links TRBV7-3 to TRBJ2-5; 11 bases agree with TRBD2. Unmatched junction bases numbered 10, after V lost 0 bases and J lost 4 bases. CDR3 length equals 18 residues. CDR1 SGHTA and CDR2 FQGTGA come from the germline V gene. CDR3 sequence reads: CASSLTVSGGAEGETQYF. CDR3 DNA: TGTGCCAGCAGCTTAACGGTTAGCGGGGGGGCCGAAGGAGAGACCCAGTACTTC.

This clone was seen more than once but under ten times. CDR3 sequence: CASSQVGGGGTQYF. The DNA of the CDR3 is TGCGCCAGCAGCCAAGTGGGGGGCGGGGGGACCCAGTACTTC. The chain has TRBV4-3 and TRBJ2-5, with D possibly TRBD2 on 7 matching bases. Per germline, CDR1 LGHNA and CDR2 YSLEER. The CDR3 contains 14 residues. The germline V and J ends were trimmed by 1 base and 7 bases, with 13 bases remaining between them.

The chain carries TRBV6-2 or TRBV6-3 and TRBJ2-1, with 9 bases fitting TRBD1. The V gene's germline CDR1 is MNHEY and CDR2 SVGEGT. V lost 0 bases and J lost 3; bases outside the gene matches: 6. There are 17 residues in the CDR3. The CDR3 here is CASSYSRLGQGYNEQFF. In nucleotides, the CDR3 is TGTGCCAGCAGTTACTCGAGGTTGGGACAGGGCTACAATGAGCAGTTCTTC.

The V call is TRBV5-4, the J call TRBJ2-4; TRBD1 might be the D (6 bases). Trimming left V 0 bases short and J 7 bases short, with 8 bases between. Germline V gives CDR1 SGHNT, CDR2 YYREEE (reference sequence). The CDR3 runs 13 residues. The CDR3, as DNA: TGTGCCAGCAGCTTGGACAGGGTTAACATTCAGTACTTC. It translates to CASSLDRVNIQYF. The entire variable domain, with the rest obtained from reference TRBV5-4 and TRBJ2-4, is as follows: ETGVTQSPTHLIKTRGQQVTLRCSSQSGHNTVSWYQQALGQGPQFIFQYYREEENGRGNFPPRFSGLQFPNYSSELNVNALELDDSALYLCASSLDRVNIQYFGAGTRLSVL.

The CDR3 sequence: CSVRAGSVNYGYTF. CDR3 bases: TGCAGCGTGCGTGCGGGCAGCGTTAACTATGGCTACACCTTC. This chain uses TRBV29-1 with TRBJ1-2; D remains ambiguous. The CDR3 loop spans 14 amino acids. Trimming removed 6 bases from V and 1 base from J, with 15 bases in between. In germline, CDR1 is SQVTM, CDR2 ANQGSEA.

This clone came up once. The gene calls are TRBV6-1 and TRBJ1-4; D gene ambiguous. Germline CDR1 and CDR2: MNHNS and SASEGT. The CDR3 has 13 residues. Trimming removed 7 bases at V and 8 bases at J, with 14 bases between. The CDR3 DNA reads as TGTGCCAGCAAACCCGGGATTATGGAAAAACTGTTTTTT. This gives the protein CASKPGIMEKLFF.

This clone showed up just a few times. The CDR3 coding sequence is TGCGCCAGCAGCCCCGACAGGGCGACTGAAGCTTTCTTT. This gives the protein CASSPDRATEAFF. The V call is TRBV4-3, the J call TRBJ1-1; 7 bases line up with TRBD1. The CDR3 covers 13 residues. V gave up 4 bases and J gave up 5 bases; unmatched junction bases: 4. The germline gives CDR1 LGHNA, CDR2 YSLEER.